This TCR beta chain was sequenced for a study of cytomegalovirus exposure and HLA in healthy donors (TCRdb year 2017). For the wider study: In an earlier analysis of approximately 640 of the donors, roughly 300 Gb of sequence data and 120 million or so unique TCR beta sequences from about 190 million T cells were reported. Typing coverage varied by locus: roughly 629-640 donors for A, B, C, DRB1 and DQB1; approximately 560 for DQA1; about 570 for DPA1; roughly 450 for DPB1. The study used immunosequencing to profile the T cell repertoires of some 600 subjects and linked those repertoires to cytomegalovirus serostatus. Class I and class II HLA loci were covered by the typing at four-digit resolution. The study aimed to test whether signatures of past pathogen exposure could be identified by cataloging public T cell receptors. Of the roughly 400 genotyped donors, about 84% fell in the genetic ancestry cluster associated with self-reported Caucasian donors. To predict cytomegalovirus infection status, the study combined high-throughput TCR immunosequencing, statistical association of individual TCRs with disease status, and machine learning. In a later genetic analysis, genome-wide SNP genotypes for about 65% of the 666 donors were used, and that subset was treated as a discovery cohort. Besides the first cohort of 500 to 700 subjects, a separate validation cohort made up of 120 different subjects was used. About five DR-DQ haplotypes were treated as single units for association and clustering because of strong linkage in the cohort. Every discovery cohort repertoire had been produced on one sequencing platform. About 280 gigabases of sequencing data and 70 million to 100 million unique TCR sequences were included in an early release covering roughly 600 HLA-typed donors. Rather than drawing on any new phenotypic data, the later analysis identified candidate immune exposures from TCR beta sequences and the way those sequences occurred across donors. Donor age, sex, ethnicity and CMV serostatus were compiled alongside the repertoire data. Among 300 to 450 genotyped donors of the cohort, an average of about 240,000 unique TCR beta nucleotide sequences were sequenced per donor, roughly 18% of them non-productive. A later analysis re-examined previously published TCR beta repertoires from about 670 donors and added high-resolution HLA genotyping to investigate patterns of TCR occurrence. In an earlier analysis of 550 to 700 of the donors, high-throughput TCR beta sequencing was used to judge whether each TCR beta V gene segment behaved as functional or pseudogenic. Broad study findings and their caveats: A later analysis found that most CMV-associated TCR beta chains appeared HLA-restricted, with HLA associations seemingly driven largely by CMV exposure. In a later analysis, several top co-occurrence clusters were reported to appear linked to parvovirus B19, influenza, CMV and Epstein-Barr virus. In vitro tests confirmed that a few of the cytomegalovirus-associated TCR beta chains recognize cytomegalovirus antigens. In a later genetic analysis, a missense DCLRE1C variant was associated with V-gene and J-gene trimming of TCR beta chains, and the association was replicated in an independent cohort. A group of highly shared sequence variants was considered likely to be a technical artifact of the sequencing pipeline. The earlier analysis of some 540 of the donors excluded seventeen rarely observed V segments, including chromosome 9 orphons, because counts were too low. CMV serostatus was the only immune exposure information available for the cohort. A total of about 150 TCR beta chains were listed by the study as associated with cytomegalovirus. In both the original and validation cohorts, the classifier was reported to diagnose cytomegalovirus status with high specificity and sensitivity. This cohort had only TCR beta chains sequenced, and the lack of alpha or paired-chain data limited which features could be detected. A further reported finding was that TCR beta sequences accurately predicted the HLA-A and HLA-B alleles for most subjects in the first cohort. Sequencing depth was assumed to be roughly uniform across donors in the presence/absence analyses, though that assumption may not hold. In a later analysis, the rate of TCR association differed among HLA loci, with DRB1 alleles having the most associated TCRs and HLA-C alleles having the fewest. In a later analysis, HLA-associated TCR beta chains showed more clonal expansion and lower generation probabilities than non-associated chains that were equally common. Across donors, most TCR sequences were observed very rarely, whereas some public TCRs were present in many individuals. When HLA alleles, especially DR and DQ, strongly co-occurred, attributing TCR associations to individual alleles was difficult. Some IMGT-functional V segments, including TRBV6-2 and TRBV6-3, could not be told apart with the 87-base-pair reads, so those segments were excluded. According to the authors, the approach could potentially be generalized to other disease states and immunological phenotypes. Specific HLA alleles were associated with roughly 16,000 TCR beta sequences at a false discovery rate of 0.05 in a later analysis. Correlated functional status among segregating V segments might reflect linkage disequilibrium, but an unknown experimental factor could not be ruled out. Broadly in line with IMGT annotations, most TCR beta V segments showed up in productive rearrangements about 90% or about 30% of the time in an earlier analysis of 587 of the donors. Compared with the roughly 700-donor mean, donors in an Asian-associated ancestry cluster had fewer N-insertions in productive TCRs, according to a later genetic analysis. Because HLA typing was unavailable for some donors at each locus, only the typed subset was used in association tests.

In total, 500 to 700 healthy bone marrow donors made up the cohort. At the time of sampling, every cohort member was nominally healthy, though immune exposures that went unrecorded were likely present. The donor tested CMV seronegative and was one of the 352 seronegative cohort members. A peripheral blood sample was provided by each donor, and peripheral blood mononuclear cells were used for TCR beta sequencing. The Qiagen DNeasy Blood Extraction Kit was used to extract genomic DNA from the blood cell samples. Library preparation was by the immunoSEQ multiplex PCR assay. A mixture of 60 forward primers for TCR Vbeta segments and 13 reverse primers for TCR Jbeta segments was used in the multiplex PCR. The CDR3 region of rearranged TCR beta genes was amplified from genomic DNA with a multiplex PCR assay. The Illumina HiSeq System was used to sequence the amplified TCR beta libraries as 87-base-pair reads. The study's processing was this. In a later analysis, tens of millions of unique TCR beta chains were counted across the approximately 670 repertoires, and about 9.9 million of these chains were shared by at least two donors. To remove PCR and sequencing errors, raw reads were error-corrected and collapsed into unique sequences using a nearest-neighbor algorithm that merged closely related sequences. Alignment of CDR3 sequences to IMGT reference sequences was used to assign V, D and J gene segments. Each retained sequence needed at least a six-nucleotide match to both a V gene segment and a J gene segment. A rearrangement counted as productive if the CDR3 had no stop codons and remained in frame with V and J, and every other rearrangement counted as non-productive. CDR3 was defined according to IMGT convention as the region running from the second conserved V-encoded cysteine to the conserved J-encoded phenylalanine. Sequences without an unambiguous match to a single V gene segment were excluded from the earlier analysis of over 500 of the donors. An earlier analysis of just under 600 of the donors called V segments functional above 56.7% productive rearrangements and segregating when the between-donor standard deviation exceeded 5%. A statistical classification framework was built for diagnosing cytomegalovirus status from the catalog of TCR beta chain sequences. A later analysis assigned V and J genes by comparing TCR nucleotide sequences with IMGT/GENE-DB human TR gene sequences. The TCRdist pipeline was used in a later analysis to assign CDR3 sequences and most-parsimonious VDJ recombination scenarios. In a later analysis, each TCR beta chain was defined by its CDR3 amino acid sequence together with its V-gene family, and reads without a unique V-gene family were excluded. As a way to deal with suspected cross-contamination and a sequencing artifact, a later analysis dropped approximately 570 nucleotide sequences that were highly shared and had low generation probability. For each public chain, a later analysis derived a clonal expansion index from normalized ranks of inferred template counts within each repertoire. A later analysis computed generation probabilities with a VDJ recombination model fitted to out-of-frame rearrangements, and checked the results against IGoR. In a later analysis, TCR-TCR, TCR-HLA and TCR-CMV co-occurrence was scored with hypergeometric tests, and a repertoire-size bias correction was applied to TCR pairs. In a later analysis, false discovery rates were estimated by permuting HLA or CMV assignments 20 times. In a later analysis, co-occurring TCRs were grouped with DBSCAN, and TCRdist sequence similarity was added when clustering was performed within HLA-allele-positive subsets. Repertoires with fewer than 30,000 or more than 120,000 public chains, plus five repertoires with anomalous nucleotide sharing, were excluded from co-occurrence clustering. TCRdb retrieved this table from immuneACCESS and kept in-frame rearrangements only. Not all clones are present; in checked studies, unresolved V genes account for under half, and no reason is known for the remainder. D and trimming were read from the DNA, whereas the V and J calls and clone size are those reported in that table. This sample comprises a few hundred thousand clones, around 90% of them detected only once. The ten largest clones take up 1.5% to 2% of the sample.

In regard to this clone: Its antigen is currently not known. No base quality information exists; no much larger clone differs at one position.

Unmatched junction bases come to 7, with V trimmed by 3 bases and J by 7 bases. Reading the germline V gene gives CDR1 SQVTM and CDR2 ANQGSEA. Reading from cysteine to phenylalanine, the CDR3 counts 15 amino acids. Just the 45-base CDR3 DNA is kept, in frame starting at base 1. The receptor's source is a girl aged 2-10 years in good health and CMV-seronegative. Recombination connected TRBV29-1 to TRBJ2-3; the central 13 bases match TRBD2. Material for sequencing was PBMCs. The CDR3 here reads CSVDGLAGEGNTQYF. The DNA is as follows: TGCAGCGTTGACGGACTAGCGGGAGAAGGAAATACGCAGTATTTT.